This T cell receptor (beta chain) was sequenced in a study of shared clonotypes between healthy human individuals. At the level of the study: The plates for each donor numbered three CD4 naive, three CD4 memory, two CD8 naive and one CD8 memory. The study's findings and limits: Compared with memory subsets, naive subsets generally had larger estimated richness.

Genomic DNA from each subset was divided evenly over several immunoSEQ plates. Using immunoSEQ multiplex PCR, the repertoire was profiled, and TCRdb retains in-frame clones only, with some absent. The table lists some 1,100,000 clones, around 78% of them singletons. On this clone: What it binds is not known.

Germline values: CDR1 SQVTM, CDR2 ANQGSEA. V gave up 6 bases and J gave up 4 bases; unmatched junction bases: 6. The CDR3 extends over 14 amino acids. The TCR sequence derives from a man younger than 35 in good health. Some clones in this sample may be carry-over from other donors' samples. This chain joins TRBV29-1 and TRBJ2-5, with 12 nucleotides matching TRBD1. Sequencing input: memory CD4+ T cells from PBMCs. Subset meaning: CD45RA-negative fraction. The CDR3 bases are TGCAGCGTCGGGACAGGGGGCGCGGGAGAGACCCAGTACTTC. It is translated as CSVGTGGAGETQYF.